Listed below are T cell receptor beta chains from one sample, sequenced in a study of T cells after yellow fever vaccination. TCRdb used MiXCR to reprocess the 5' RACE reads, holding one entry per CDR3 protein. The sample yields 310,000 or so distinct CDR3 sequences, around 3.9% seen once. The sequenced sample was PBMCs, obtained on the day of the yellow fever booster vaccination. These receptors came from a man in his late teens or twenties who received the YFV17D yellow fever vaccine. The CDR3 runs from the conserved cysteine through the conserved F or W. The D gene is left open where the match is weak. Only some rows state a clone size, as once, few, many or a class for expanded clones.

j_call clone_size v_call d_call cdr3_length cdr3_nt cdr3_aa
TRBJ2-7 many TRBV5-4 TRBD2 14 TGTGCCAGCAGCCCGGGACTAGGGCTTCGGGAGCAGTACTTC CASSPGLGLREQYF
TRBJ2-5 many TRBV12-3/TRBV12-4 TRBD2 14 TGTGCCAGCAGTAGCGGGGGGGCGGGAGAGACCCAGTACTTC CASSSGGAGETQYF
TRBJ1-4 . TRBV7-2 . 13 TGTGCCAGCAGCTCCCTCACAGGGATAAAACTGTTTTTT CASSSLTGIKLFF
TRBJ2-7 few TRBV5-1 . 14 TGCGCCAGCAGCCCGGGCGTTCGTGGGCTCGAGCAGTACTTC CASSPGVRGLEQYF
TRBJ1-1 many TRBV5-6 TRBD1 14 TGTGCCAGCAGCGTGGACAGGGTTTTAGGTGAAGCTTTCTTT CASSVDRVLGEAFF
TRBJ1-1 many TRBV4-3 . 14 TGCGCCAGCAGCCAAGAAAGGTCACGACCCGAAGCTTTCTTT CASSQERSRPEAFF
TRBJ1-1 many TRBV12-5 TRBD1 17 TGTGCTAGTGGTTCCCCGGGACAGGGCTTCGGTTGGGCTGAAGCTTTCTTT CASGSPGQGFGWAEAFF
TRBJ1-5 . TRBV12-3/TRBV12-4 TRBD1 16 TGTGCCAGCAGTTTCCTCGGACAGGGCCCGGGTCAGCCCCAGCATTTT CASSFLGQGPGQPQHF
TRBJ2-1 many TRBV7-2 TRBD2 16 TGTGCCAGCAGCTTGACTAGCGGGGTTGTCTACAATGAGCAGTTCTTC CASSLTSGVVYNEQFF
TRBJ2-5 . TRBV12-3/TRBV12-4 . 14 TGTGCCAGCAGTTTACAGCGGACCCAAGAGACCCAGTACTTC CASSLQRTQETQYF
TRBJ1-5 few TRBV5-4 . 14 TGTGCCAGCAGCTCAGGGGACGTCGGTCAGCCCCAGCATTTT CASSSGDVGQPQHF
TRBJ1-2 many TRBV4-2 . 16 TGTGCCAGCAGCCAAGAAGGTTGGTCGTTGGACTATGGCTACACCTTC CASSQEGWSLDYGYTF
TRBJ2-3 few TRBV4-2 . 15 TGTGCCAGCAGCCAAGCGGGCATCGGAACAGATACGCAGTATTTT CASSQAGIGTDTQYF
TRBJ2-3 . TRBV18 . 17 TGTGCCAGCTCACCACCGACGGTGTGGCGCTTGCCAGATACGCAGTATTTT CASSPPTVWRLPDTQYF
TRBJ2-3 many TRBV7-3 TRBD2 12 TGTGCCAGCAGCCGGGCGGGGGACGCGCAGTATTTT CASSRAGDAQYF
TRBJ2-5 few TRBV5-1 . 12 TGCGCCAGCAGCTCTAGTTGGGAGACCCAGTACTTC CASSSSWETQYF
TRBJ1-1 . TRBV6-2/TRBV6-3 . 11 TGTGCCAGCAGTACTACTACCCAAGCTTTCTTT CASSTTTQAFF
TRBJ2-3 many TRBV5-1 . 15 TGCGCCAGCAGCCGTGGGACACTAAGCACAGATACGCAGTATTTT CASSRGTLSTDTQYF
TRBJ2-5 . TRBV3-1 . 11 TGTGCCAGCAGCCAATTGGAGACCCAGTACTTC CASSQLETQYF
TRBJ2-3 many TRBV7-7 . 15 TGTGCCAGCAGCTTAGCGGGGGCCAGCACAGATACGCAGTATTTT CASSLAGASTDTQYF
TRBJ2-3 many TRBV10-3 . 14 TGTGCCATCAGGGCACAGGGTTACACAGATACGCAGTATTTT CAIRAQGYTDTQYF
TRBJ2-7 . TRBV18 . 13 TGTGCCAGCTCACCCCTGAACACCTACGAGCAGTACTTC CASSPLNTYEQYF
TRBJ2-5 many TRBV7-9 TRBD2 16 TGTGCCAGCAGCTTATCCCTAGCGGGGGGTAGGAAGACCCAGTACTTC CASSLSLAGGRKTQYF
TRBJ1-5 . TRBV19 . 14 TGTGCCAGTAAAATACAGGGTTACGGCCAGCCCCAGCATTTT CASKIQGYGQPQHF
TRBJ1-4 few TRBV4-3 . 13 TGCGCCAGCAGCGTTAGGGGATCTGAAAAACTGTTTTTT CASSVRGSEKLFF
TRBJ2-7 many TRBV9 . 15 TGTGCCAGCAGCCCCCGAGACAGGCTCCACTACGAGCAGTACTTC CASSPRDRLHYEQYF
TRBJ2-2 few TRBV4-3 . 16 TGCGCCAGCAGCCAAGATATAGTTGTGGGCCCCGGGGAGCTGTTTTTT CASSQDIVVGPGELFF
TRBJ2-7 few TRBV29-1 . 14 TGCAGCGTTCAGGGAGGGACAGCGCCGGCCGAGCAGTACTTC CSVQGGTAPAEQYF
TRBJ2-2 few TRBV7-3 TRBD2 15 TGTGCCAGCAGCCTAGCCGGGGGGGCTGCCGGGGAGCTGTTTTTT CASSLAGGAAGELFF
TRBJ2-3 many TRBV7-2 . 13 TGTGCCAGCAGCTTAGGGCTTTTTGATACGCAGTATTTT CASSLGLFDTQYF
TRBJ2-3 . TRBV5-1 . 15 TGCGCCAGCAGTATTTCCCGGGACAAAGTAGATACGCAGTATTTT CASSISRDKVDTQYF
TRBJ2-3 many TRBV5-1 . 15 TGCGCCAGCAGACTGTCCGGGACCTGGGCAGATACGCAGTATTTT CASRLSGTWADTQYF
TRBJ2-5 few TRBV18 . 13 TGTGCCAGCGGGGTGTATACTCAAGAGACCCAGTACTTC CASGVYTQETQYF
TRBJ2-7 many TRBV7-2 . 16 TGTGCCAGCAGCTTAGCGCGGGCTTCGCCTTCCTACGAGCAGTACTTC CASSLARASPSYEQYF
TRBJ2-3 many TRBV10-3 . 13 TGTGCCACCAGACCGGGGAGCACAGATACGCAGTATTTT CATRPGSTDTQYF
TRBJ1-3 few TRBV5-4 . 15 TGTGCCAGCAGCTCCGTTCAGGCCTCTGGAAACACCATATATTTT CASSSVQASGNTIYF
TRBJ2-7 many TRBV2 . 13 TGTGCCAGCAGTGCGGGGACCGGGTACGAGCAGTACTTC CASSAGTGYEQYF
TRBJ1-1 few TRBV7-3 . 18 TGTGCCAGCAGCTTAACGGGGGCGCGGGATCTAATGAACACTGAAGCTTTCTTT CASSLTGARDLMNTEAFF
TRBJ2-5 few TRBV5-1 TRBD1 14 TGCGCCAGCAGGGCGAACAGGGGTGGCGAGACCCAGTACTTC CASRANRGGETQYF
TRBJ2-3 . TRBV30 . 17 TGTGCCTGGAGTGTAAGAGGGGCTCAAAGCCCCACAGATACGCAGTATTTT CAWSVRGAQSPTDTQYF
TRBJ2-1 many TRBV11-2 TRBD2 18 TGTGCCAGCAGCCCCAGACTAGCGGGGAGCGCCCTAAACGGTGAGCAGTTCTTC CASSPRLAGSALNGEQFF